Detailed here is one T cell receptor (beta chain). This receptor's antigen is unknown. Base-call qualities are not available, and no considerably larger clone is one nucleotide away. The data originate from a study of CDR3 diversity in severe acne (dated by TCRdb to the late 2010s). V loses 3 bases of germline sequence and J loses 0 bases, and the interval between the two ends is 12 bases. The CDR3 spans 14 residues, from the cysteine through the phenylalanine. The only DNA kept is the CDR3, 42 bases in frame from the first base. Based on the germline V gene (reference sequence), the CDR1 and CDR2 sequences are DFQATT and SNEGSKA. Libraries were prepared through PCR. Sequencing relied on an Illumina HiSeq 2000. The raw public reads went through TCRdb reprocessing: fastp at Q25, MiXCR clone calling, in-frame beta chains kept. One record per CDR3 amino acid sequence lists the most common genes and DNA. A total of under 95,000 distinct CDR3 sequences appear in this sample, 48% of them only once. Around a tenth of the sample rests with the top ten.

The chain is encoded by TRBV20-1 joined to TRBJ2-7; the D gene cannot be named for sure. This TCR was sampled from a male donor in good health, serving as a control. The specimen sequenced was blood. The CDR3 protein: CSASRQESSYEQYF. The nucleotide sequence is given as TGCAGTGCTAGCCGGCAGGAGAGCTCCTACGAGCAGTACTTC.